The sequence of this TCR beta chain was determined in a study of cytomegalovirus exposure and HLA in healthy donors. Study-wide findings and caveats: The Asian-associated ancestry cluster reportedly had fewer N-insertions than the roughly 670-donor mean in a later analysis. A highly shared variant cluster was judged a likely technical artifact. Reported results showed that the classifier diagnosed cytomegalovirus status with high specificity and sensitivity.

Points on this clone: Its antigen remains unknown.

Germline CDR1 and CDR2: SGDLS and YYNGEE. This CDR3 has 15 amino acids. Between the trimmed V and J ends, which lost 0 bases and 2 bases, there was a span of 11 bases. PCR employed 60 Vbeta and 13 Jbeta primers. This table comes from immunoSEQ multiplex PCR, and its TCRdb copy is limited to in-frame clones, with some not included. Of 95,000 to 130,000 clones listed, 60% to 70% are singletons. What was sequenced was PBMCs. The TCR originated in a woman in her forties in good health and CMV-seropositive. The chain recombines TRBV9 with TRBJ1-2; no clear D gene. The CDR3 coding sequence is TGTGCCAGCAGCGTAGATCCGGGATCCAACTATGGCTACACCTTC. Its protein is CASSVDPGSNYGYTF.